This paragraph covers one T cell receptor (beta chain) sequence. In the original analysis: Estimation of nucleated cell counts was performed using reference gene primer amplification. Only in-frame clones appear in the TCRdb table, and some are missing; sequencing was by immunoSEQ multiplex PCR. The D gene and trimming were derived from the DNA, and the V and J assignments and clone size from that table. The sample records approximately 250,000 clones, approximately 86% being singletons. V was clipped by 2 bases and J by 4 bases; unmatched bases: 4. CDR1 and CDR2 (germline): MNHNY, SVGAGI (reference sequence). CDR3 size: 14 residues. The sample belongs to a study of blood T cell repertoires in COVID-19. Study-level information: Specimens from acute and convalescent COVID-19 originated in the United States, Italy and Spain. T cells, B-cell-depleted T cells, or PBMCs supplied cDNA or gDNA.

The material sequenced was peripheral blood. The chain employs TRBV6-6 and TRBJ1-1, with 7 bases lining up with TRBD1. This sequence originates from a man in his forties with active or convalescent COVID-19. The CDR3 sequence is CASSYEQGFTEAFF. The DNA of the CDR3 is TGTGCCAGCAGTTACGAACAGGGGTTCACTGAAGCTTTCTTT.